This T cell receptor (beta chain) is drawn from a study of beta chain features in type 1 diabetes. Study outcomes and limitations: Short templates might get an advantage during PCR, and this would be equal in patients and controls.

Expressed TCRB transcripts were sequenced because the isolated RNA had all been reverse transcribed beforehand. Only in-frame clones appear in the TCRdb table, and some are missing; sequencing was by immunoSEQ multiplex PCR. The data contain about 320,000 clones, approximately 15% of them singletons. The CDR3 extends over 15 amino acids. The germline V gene encodes CDR1 SGHDN and CDR2 FVKESK. The V end lost 1 base, the J end lost 4 bases, and 13 bases lay between the germline ends. This clone has at least ten counts. Its antigen is not known. The sequenced sample consisted of central memory CD4+ T cells from blood. The receptor comes from a man aged 25 to 40 in good health. This sequence joins TRBV14 and TRBJ1-1, with D possibly being TRBD1 (5 bases). The CDR3 here is CASSQVGQGSTEAFF. The CDR3 DNA reads as TGTGCCAGCAGCCAAGTTGGTCAGGGAAGCACTGAAGCTTTCTTT. Complete variable domain (other parts from reference TRBV14 and TRBJ1-1): EAGVTQFPSHSVIEKGQTVTLRCDPISGHDNLYWYRRVMGKEIKFLLHFVKESKQDESGMPNNRFLAERTGGTYSTLKVQPAELEDSGVYFCASSQVGQGSTEAFFGQGTRLTVV.